What follows are 17 T cell receptor beta chains derived from one specimen sequenced in a study of shared clonotypes between healthy human individuals. Here immunoSEQ multiplex PCR was the method, and the copy in TCRdb shows in-frame clones only, minus some. The table has some 95,000 clones, approximately 70% seen once; the top ten hold approximately 53%. The sequenced material came from memory CD8+ T cells sorted from blood. The subset denotes: CD45RO+ cells pooled with CCR7-negative TemRA cells. These receptors were obtained from a man aged 30 to 45 in good health.

This sequence joins TRBV11-3 and TRBJ2-1; a weak D match, TRBD2 (6 bases). This CDR3 is 13 amino acids long. CDR1 and CDR2 (germline): SGHNT, YENEEA. The ends were cut back, 4 bases at V and 5 bases at J, with 9 bases in the middle. The CDR3, as DNA: TGTGCCAGCAGCTCCCGGGAGAACAATGAGCAGTTCTTC. Protein sequence: CASSSRENNEQFF.

Of note for this clone: Other DNA sequences in the same sample also yield this CDR3. The chain links TRBV27 to TRBJ2-2; D may be TRBD1 (5 bases). V was trimmed by 6 bases and J by 4 bases, leaving 12 bases between them. This CDR3 contains 14 residues. CDR1 and CDR2 from the germline V gene are MNHEY and SMNVEV (reference sequence). The CDR3, as DNA: TGTGCCAGCAGCCTCTTTAGGGGCACCGGGGAGCTGTTTTTT. As protein: CASSLFRGTGELFF.

This clone was counted a single time. The V call is TRBV6-6, the J call TRBJ1-4, with a weak D call TRBD1 (5 bases). The CDR3 totals 14 residues. V lost 2 bases and J 7 bases, leaving 11 bases between the germline ends. Germline loops: CDR1 MNHNY, CDR2 SVGAGI (reference sequence). CDR3 nucleotides: TGTGCCAGCAGTTACATGGGAGGGGTTGAAAAACTGTTTTTT. It translates to CASSYMGGVEKLFF.

The rearrangement links TRBV27 to TRBJ2-7; the D gene is possibly TRBD2 (6 bases). The CDR3 spans 19 residues. Trimming removed 6 bases from V and 3 bases from J, with 30 bases in between. In germline, CDR1 is MNHEY, CDR2 SMNVEV (reference sequence). The CDR3 DNA reads as TGTGCCAGCAGAAGACAGTCGGGTACCAGGTCCGGGAGTTTCTACGAGCAGTACTTC. Its protein product is CASRRQSGTRSGSFYEQYF.

This chain uses TRBV18 with TRBJ2-7; TRBD1 or TRBD2 may be the D gene (6 bases each). V was clipped by 0 bases and J by 4 bases, with 13 bases between them. Germline CDR1 reads KGHSH; CDR2 reads LQKENI. The CDR3 runs 15 residues. CDR3 DNA: TGTGCCAGCTCACCACCGGGACAAGGGAGGTACGAGCAGTACTTC. Encoded protein: CASSPPGQGRYEQYF. The whole variable domain, remainder taken from reference TRBV18 and TRBJ2-7, is NAGVMQNPRHLVRRRGQEARLRCSPMKGHSHVYWYRQLPEEGLKFMVYLQKENIIDESGMPKERFSAEFPKEGPSILRIQQVVRGDSAAYFCASSPPGQGRYEQYFGPGTRLTVT.

V is TRBV11-2 and J is TRBJ1-1, with TRBD1 matching 8 bases. Germline CDR1 SGHAT, CDR2 FQNNGV. This CDR3 has 13 residues. J gave up 5 bases and V 6 bases, and 5 bases lay outside the gene matches. The DNA for the CDR3 is TGTGCCAGCAGACGGGACAGGACAACTGAAGCTTTCTTT. Encoded protein: CASRRDRTTEAFF.

This chain links TRBV19 with TRBJ1-1; D remains unclear. With 6 bases removed from V and 0 bases from J, the gap between germline ends came to 20 bases. This CDR3 is built from 17 residues. The germline CDR1 and CDR2 sequences are LNHDA and SQIVND (reference sequence). The CDR3 reads CASRDPYVRGMNTEAFF. The CDR3 region has the DNA TGTGCCAGTAGAGATCCCTACGTCCGGGGTATGAACACTGAAGCTTTCTTT.

The rearrangement uses TRBV9 and TRBJ2-5; possible D gene TRBD1, 6 bases. The CDR3 runs to 15 residues. Trimming pared 4 bases from V and 1 base from J, leaving 14 bases between. Germline V gene lookup returns CDR1 SGDLS and CDR2 YYNGEE. The CDR3, as DNA: TGTGCCAGCAGCCCTACACCGGACAGCCAAGAGACCCAGTACTTC. Translated: CASSPTPDSQETQYF.

This clone was detected a few times. This chain connects TRBV7-9 to TRBJ2-1; 9 positions match TRBD2. CDR1 and CDR2 from the germline V gene are SEHNR and FQNEAQ (reference sequence). The junction had 9 bases not matched to a gene; V was cut back by 7 bases and J by 5 bases. The CDR3 has 15 amino acids. CDR3 DNA: TGTGCCAGCATTGCGAGCGGGAGGCCCCACAATGAGCAGTTCTTC. This codes for CASIASGRPHNEQFF.

V usage is TRBV7-9 and J usage is TRBJ2-1; 13 bases map to TRBD2. V lost 6 bases to trimming and J lost 8 bases; unmatched junction nucleotides: 7. The CDR3 consists of 15 residues. CDR1 SEHNR and CDR2 FQNEAQ come from the germline V gene (reference sequence). This chain's CDR3 is CASRTWTSGRDEQFF. The CDR3 DNA reads TGTGCCAGCAGAACTTGGACTAGCGGGAGAGATGAGCAGTTCTTC.

This chain links TRBV7-9 with TRBJ2-7; tentatively, D is TRBD1 (6 bases). The germline CDR1 and CDR2 sequences are SEHNR and FQNEAQ (reference sequence). The CDR3 contains 15 residues. Trimming stripped 6 bases from V and 0 bases from J, with 15 bases between. CDR3 protein: CASRPPGAGSYEQYF. The CDR3 DNA reads as TGTGCCAGCAGGCCGCCAGGGGCTGGCTCCTACGAGCAGTACTTC.

This sequence joins TRBV6-5 and TRBJ2-5, with 7 positions matching TRBD2. J gave up 5 bases and V 2 bases, and 8 bases lay outside the gene matches. The CDR3 consists of 15 residues. Germline lookup yields CDR1 MNHEY and CDR2 SVGAGI. The CDR3 nucleotides are TGTGCCAGCAGTTACCTCGCGGGAGAGTTTGAGACCCAGTACTTC. Translating gives CASSYLAGEFETQYF.

The chain links TRBV29-1 to TRBJ1-5; TRBD1 is a possible D gene (6 bases). V dropped 5 bases and J dropped 3 bases, with 11 bases sitting between them. CDR1 and CDR2 from the germline V gene are SQVTM and ANQGSEA. This CDR3 has 13 amino acids. The CDR3: CSVRDNLNQPQHF. The CDR3 coding sequence is TGCAGCGTTAGGGACAACCTCAATCAGCCCCAGCATTTT.

The chain recombines TRBV27 with TRBJ1-2; a weak D match, TRBD1 (5 bases). V shed 5 bases and J shed 4 bases, with 17 bases lying between them. Looked up from germline, CDR1 is MNHEY and CDR2 is SMNVEV (reference sequence). CDR3 length: 15 amino acids. CDR3 in DNA: TGTGCCAGCAGTCCTGGGGCTTTTCCCGTCTATGGCTACACCTTC. This encodes CASSPGAFPVYGYTF.

The CDR3 nucleotides read TGCGCCAGCAGCTTGGAACACCACAATGAGCAGTTCTTC. It encodes CASSLEHHNEQFF. V usage is TRBV5-1 and J usage is TRBJ2-1; D is unresolved. Germline V gives CDR1 SGHRS, CDR2 YFSETQ. This CDR3 has 13 amino acids. V dropped 0 bases and J dropped 5 bases, with 6 bases sitting between them.

This chain links TRBV7-2 with TRBJ2-1; TRBD2 agrees at 8 bases. CDR1 and CDR2 (germline): SGHTA, FQGNSA. This CDR3 contains 15 residues. The ends lost 6 bases at V and 8 bases at J; junction bases unmatched: 12. CDR3 protein: CASRLTGTSYDEQFF. CDR3 nucleotides: TGTGCCAGCAGGCTAACCGGGACTAGTTACGATGAGCAGTTCTTC.

The V and J genes are TRBV4-1 and TRBJ2-7; perhaps D is TRBD1 or TRBD2 (6 bases each). The CDR3 is made up of 15 amino acids. Deletions cut 6 bases from V and 3 bases from J, with 18 bases between. CDR1 and CDR2 (germline): MGHRA, YSYEKL. CDR3 region: CASREAGGTNYEQYF. The CDR3 DNA follows: TGCGCCAGCAGGGAGGCCGGCGGGACAAACTACGAGCAGTACTTC.